The rows below give T cell receptor beta chains drawn from one sample of a study of Ad26.COV2.S vaccination and SARS-CoV-2 variants. Libraries were prepared by immunoSEQ multiplex PCR; TCRdb keeps only in-frame clonotypes and omits some of them. This sample carries almost 400,000 clones, approximately 89% of them seen once, and the ten largest clones take around 2%. The sequencing used peripheral blood, collected in a trial of Ad26.COV2.S vaccine versus placebo. These receptors all stem from a person aged 18-65 years who received the Ad26.COV2.S COVID-19 vaccine or a placebo. Both conserved end residues are trimmed from each CDR3.

>TRBJ1-6|TRBV6-6
ASSATGDSPLH
>TRBJ2-7|TRBV6-5
ASSYPDRVHEQY
>TRBJ2-3|TRBV19
ASSSGYTDTQY
>TRBJ2-1|TRBV28
ASRLGGRGEQF
>TRBJ1-3|TRBV19
ASSFKGNTIY
>TRBJ2-7|TRBV6-5
ANQTGREQY
>TRBJ2-1|TRBV5-4
ASSLWGESYNEQF
>TRBJ1-5|TRBV28
ASSHREQPQH
>TRBJ2-2|TRBV19
ASSIGLGGAGTGELF
>TRBJ2-1|TRBV2
ASSDAGRTSGRASYNEQF
>TRBJ2-1|TRBV7-9
ASSPDGRNEQF
>TRBJ2-3|TRBV27
ASSFGVGADTQY
>TRBJ2-6|TRBV6-6
ASSRNSGANVLT
>TRBJ2-7|TRBV5-1
ASSGRTSGNYEQY
>TRBJ1-1|TRBV19
ASGRGFGWQNTEAF
>TRBJ2-7|TRBV18
ASSPSGDEQY
>TRBJ2-7|TRBV28
ASSPSSQYYEQY
>TRBJ2-1|TRBV11-2
ASREYGTSSGEQF
>TRBJ2-1|TRBV6-5
ASALGGSYNEQF
>TRBJ1-5|TRBV2
ASSDPSRGNQPQH
>TRBJ1-2|TRBV5-6
ASSLTAGTYGYT
>TRBJ2-7|TRBV5-4
ASSARGQGSYEQY
>TRBJ2-2|TRBV7-8
ASSLPGQGSTGELF
>TRBJ2-7|TRBV3-1/TRBV3-2
ASSQENEDYEQY
>TRBJ1-2|TRBV11-2
ASSLAPESTGGYT
>TRBJ2-2|TRBV28
ASSLPYTGELF
>TRBJ2-2|TRBV7-8
ASSLWAGELF
>TRBJ2-2|TRBV15
ATSRGGANTGELF
>TRBJ2-5|TRBV5-6
ASSLVVGRETQY
>TRBJ2-7|TRBV3-1/TRBV3-2
ASSQDAGGTYEQY
>TRBJ2-5|TRBV5-4
ASSQGLDQSQETQY
>TRBJ1-1|TRBV11-2
ASSSAGRTEAF
>TRBJ2-6|TRBV5-1
ASSLQTGVTGANVLT
>TRBJ2-2|TRBV14
ASSHHLGLAGTGELF
>TRBJ1-5|TRBV3-1/TRBV3-2
ASSQVYGTGEVTNQPQH
>TRBJ2-3|TRBV5-1
ASSMTARDTQY
>TRBJ1-1|TRBV5-1
ASSREGTGWGRNTEAF
>TRBJ1-2|TRBV4-1
ASSQGNSYGYT
>TRBJ1-2|TRBV15
ATSRAANRVYGYT
>TRBJ2-3|TRBV11-3
ASSGGLAGLRDTQY
>TRBJ2-5|TRBV18
ASSPAGPKETQY
>TRBJ1-2|TRBV6-5
ASSYDSSTHYGYT
>TRBJ2-7|TRBV6-2/TRBV6-3
ASSYSIRVSSYEQY
>TRBJ2-3|TRBV25-1
ASRGTDTQY
>TRBJ2-1|TRBV5-4
ASSLGGTTGTNNEQF
>TRBJ2-7|TRBV6-1
ASSELGVRPYEQY
>TRBJ1-2|TRBV28
ASSTDRNYGYT
>TRBJ2-7|TRBV12-3/TRBV12-4
ASSLLAAYEQY
>TRBJ1-2|TRBV29-1
SVGEGNYGYT
>TRBJ1-6|TRBV30
AWSGVRQGAGSPLH
>TRBJ2-1|TRBV5-5
ASSPETGFNEQF
>TRBJ1-1|TRBV28
ASSLGRDTEAF
>TRBJ2-7|TRBV11-2
ASSVRDRSYEQY
>TRBJ2-7|TRBV5-6
ASSFNSGRHTSYEQY